This passage covers 20 T cell receptor beta chains from one sample sequenced in a study of blood T cell repertoires in COVID-19. Only in-frame clones appear in the TCRdb table, and some are missing; sequencing was by immunoSEQ multiplex PCR. The profile shows 200,000 to 250,000 clones, approximately 90% of them singletons. Sequenced input: PBMCs or T cells enriched from blood (not recorded which). The receptors were sampled from a woman in her twenties or thirties who had recovered from COVID-19.

This chain uses TRBV5-4 with TRBJ2-3; the D gene is possibly TRBD1 (7 bases). This CDR3 is 15 amino acids long. Germline V CDR1 and CDR2: SGHNT, YYREEE (reference sequence). Trimming pared 4 bases from V and 0 bases from J, leaving 12 bases between. The CDR3 reads CASSRAGQSTDTQYF. As DNA, the CDR3 is TGTGCCAGCAGCAGGGCGGGACAGAGCACAGATACGCAGTATTTT.

The rearrangement links TRBV9 to TRBJ1-2; tentative D call: TRBD1 (5 bases). Germline V gene sequence: CDR1 SGDLS, CDR2 YYNGEE. The CDR3 has 15 amino acids. V lost 2 bases, J lost 5 bases, and 16 bases lay in between. The CDR3 loop is CASSVAGTGEYGYTF. CDR3 in DNA: TGTGCCAGCAGCGTTGCCGGGACGGGGGAGTATGGCTACACCTTC. Based on the CDR3 plus reference TRBV9 and TRBJ1-2, the full variable domain is DSGVTQTPKHLITATGQRVTLRCSPRSGDLSVYWYQQSLDQGLQFLIQYYNGEERAKGNILERFSAQQFPDLHSELNLSSLELGDSALYFCASSVAGTGEYGYTFGSGTRLTVV.

The genes are TRBV4-2 and TRBJ1-1; TRBD1 might be the D (6 bases). The CDR3 contains 14 residues. The V and J ends lost 1 base and 4 bases respectively, with 10 bases between them. The germline gives CDR1 LGHNA, CDR2 YNFKEQ. The CDR3 region is CASSQATGLTEAFF. The CDR3 DNA sequence: TGTGCCAGCAGCCAAGCCACAGGGCTCACTGAAGCTTTCTTT.

The chain links TRBV7-9 to TRBJ1-6; TRBD1 agrees at 7 bases. Trimming took 5 bases from V and 1 from J; bases not matched to a gene: 5. The germline V gene has CDR1 SEHNR and CDR2 FQNEAQ (reference sequence). The CDR3 runs to 16 residues. CDR3 sequence: CASSRQGRSYNSPLHF. CDR3 coding DNA: TGTGCCAGCAGCAGACAGGGACGGTCCTATAATTCACCCCTCCACTTT.

The J gene is TRBJ2-1, the V gene TRBV25-1, with 8 bases lining up with TRBD2. Germline assignment: CDR1 MGHDK and CDR2 SYGVNS. The CDR3 is made up of 15 amino acids. With V trimmed by 1 base and J by 5 bases, 4 bases remained unmatched. The CDR3: CASSESAGGHNEQFF. The CDR3 region has the DNA TGTGCCAGCAGTGAATCGGCGGGGGGACACAATGAGCAGTTCTTC.

The chain joins TRBV2 to TRBJ2-7; perhaps TRBD2 as D (5 bases). The V gene's germline CDR1 is SNHLY and CDR2 FYNNEI. V was shortened by 8 bases and J by 9 bases, with 17 bases between the two germline ends. The CDR3 covers 12 residues. CDR3 bases: TGTGCCAGCCAACCAGGAATCCGGGGGCAGTACTTC. This gives the protein CASQPGIRGQYF.

The chain employs TRBV29-1 and TRBJ1-2; maybe TRBD1 (6 bases). This CDR3 has 11 amino acids. V was pared by 3 bases and J by 4 bases, with 6 bases between. CDR1 SQVTM and CDR2 ANQGSEA come from the germline V gene. Written as DNA, the CDR3 is TGCAGCGTTGAGGGGGCCTATGGCTACACCTTC. Protein product: CSVEGAYGYTF.

V is TRBV6-2 or TRBV6-3 and J is TRBJ1-5; 7 nucleotides line up with TRBD1. Germline assignment: CDR1 MNHEY and CDR2 SVGEGT. CDR3 length: 14 residues. V lost 8 bases to trimming and J lost 7 bases; unmatched junction nucleotides: 11. This chain's CDR3 is CASRQGVVIQPQHF. In DNA, the CDR3 is TGTGCCAGCCGCCAGGGGGTAGTGATACAGCCCCAGCATTTT.

This clone has a single count. V usage is TRBV27 and J usage is TRBJ2-7, with 8 bases aligning to TRBD1. The ends lost 5 bases at V and 4 bases at J; junction bases unmatched: 7. CDR1 MNHEY and CDR2 SMNVEV come from the germline V gene (reference sequence). The CDR3 has 14 residues. Here the CDR3 reads CASSPRDRGYEQYF. CDR3 bases: TGTGCCAGCAGTCCACGAGACAGGGGTTACGAGCAGTACTTC.

The gene calls are TRBV5-1 and TRBJ2-7, with D perhaps TRBD1 (6 bases). The CDR3 extends over 16 amino acids. Trimming stripped 0 bases from V and 3 bases from J, with 16 bases between. Germline V CDR1 and CDR2: SGHRS, YFSETQ. The CDR3 DNA follows: TGCGCCAGCAGCTTGGGGGGGCTTGGCCGGGGCTACGAGCAGTACTTC. Translated: CASSLGGLGRGYEQYF.

This clone appeared a single time. J is TRBJ1-3 and V is TRBV14; TRBD1 matches 7 bases. CDR1 and CDR2 (germline): SGHDN, FVKESK. J gave up 2 bases and V 3 bases, and 4 bases lay outside the gene matches. The CDR3 totals 15 residues. The CDR3 bases are TGTGCCAGCAGCCAGAACAGGGGCGCTGGAAACACCATATATTTT. It codes for CASSQNRGAGNTIYF.

Only one count was recorded for this clone. The chain couples TRBV5-5 to TRBJ2-7; TRBD2 aligns across 11 bases. Trimming at V came to 4 bases and at J to 7 bases, leaving 13 bases not matched to a gene. CDR1 and CDR2 from the germline V gene are SGHKS and YYEKEE (reference sequence). The CDR3 consists of 16 residues. The DNA for the CDR3 is TGTGCCAGCAGCCCCATCCTAGCGGGGGGACTAGGGGAGCAGTACTTC. Its protein product is CASSPILAGGLGEQYF. The entire variable domain, with the rest obtained from reference TRBV5-5 and TRBJ2-7, is as follows: DAGVTQSPTHLIKTRGQQVTLRCSPISGHKSVSWYQQVLGQGPQFIFQYYEKEERGRGNFPDRFSARQFPNYSSELNVNALLLGDSALYLCASSPILAGGLGEQYFGPGTRLTVT.

This chain joins TRBV18 and TRBJ1-2, with D uncertain. CDR3 size: 14 residues. Germline CDR1 is KGHSH and CDR2 is LQKENI. The germline V and J ends were trimmed by 3 bases and 8 bases, with 16 bases remaining between them. CDR3 loop: CASSPIPVDKGYTF. In DNA form, the CDR3 reads TGTGCCAGCTCACCTATCCCGGTCGATAAGGGCTACACCTTC.

This chain links TRBV4-2 with TRBJ2-7, with a possible D match to TRBD1 (6 bases). Germline loops: CDR1 LGHNA, CDR2 YNFKEQ. The CDR3 covers 15 residues. V dropped 0 bases and J dropped 4 bases, with 13 bases sitting between them. CDR3 protein: CASSQDGTSIYEQYF. The CDR3, as DNA: TGTGCCAGCAGCCAAGATGGGACATCGATTTACGAGCAGTACTTC.

This chain joins TRBV11-2 and TRBJ1-2, with 7 bases fitting TRBD1. Germline loops: CDR1 SGHAT, CDR2 FQNNGV. V shed 5 bases and J 4 bases; nucleotides not matched to a gene: 10. This CDR3 is 15 amino acids long. The CDR3 bases are TGTGCCAGCAGCCCGACCCCCGACAGGGTCTATGGCTACACCTTC. Translation gives CASSPTPDRVYGYTF.

This clone was seen only once. The chain carries TRBV18 and TRBJ1-1; TRBD1 matches 7 bases. Germline V CDR1 and CDR2: KGHSH, LQKENI. The CDR3 has 13 amino acids. The junction had 8 bases not matched to a gene; V was cut back by 10 bases and J by 3 bases. CDR3 amino acids: CATYRGLDTEAFF. The CDR3 DNA reads as TGTGCCACCTACAGGGGTTTGGACACTGAAGCTTTCTTT.

The V call is TRBV18, the J call TRBJ1-1, with 8 bases fitting TRBD1. This CDR3 has 17 residues. The V gene's germline CDR1 is KGHSH and CDR2 LQKENI. After removal of 1 base from V and 5 bases from J, the junction contained 12 bases not matched to a gene. Written as DNA, the CDR3 is TGTGCCAGCTCACCACTTCAAGGACAGGGTAGGAGAACTGAAGCTTTCTTT. Translated: CASSPLQGQGRRTEAFF.

The rearrangement uses TRBV7-9 and TRBJ2-1; 7 bases are shared with TRBD1. Per the germline V gene, CDR1 is SEHNR and CDR2 is FQNEAQ (reference sequence). Trimming removed 5 bases from V and 4 bases from J; junction bases left unmatched: 5. CDR3 length: 14 amino acids. The CDR3 coding sequence is TGTGCCAGCAGCCACACAGGGGTATACAATGAGCAGTTCTTC. It is translated as CASSHTGVYNEQFF.

The V call is TRBV6-6, the J call TRBJ1-6; possible D gene TRBD1, 6 bases. The CDR3 loop spans 15 amino acids. From germline, CDR1 is MNHNY and CDR2 SVGAGI (reference sequence). V lost 5 bases and J lost 9, with 17 bases in between. The CDR3 is CASSQRTVGSSPLHF. CDR3 sequence (DNA): TGTGCCAGCAGTCAGCGGACAGTGGGGAGTTCACCCCTCCACTTT.

V is TRBV4-3 and J is TRBJ1-6; 7 bases map to TRBD1. Per germline, CDR1 LGHNA and CDR2 YSLEER. The CDR3 is made up of 15 amino acids. V lost 4 bases, J lost 6 bases, and 6 bases stayed unmatched. The CDR3 DNA is TGCGCCAGCAGCCTAACACCAGGGGGTAATTCACCCCTCCACTTT. It codes for CASSLTPGGNSPLHF.